One and the same sample provided the 13 T cell receptor beta chains below, sequenced in a study of CD8 T cells in ankylosing spondylitis. Their antigen targets remain unknown. Whole-study results and caveats: Within ankylosing spondylitis blood, a TCR beta motif made up of eight highly homologous variants appeared to be characteristic.

A single record per CDR3 protein comes from TCRdb applying MiXCR to the 5' RACE reads. The sample lists more than 600,000 distinct CDR3 sequences; under 20% were seen once. What was sequenced was blood, either unsorted or a sorted T cell fraction (not recorded which). The receptor source for this set is a male donor with ankylosing spondylitis.

The genes are TRBV12-3 or TRBV12-4 and TRBJ1-6; a possible D gene is TRBD1 (6 bases). CDR3 length equals 11 residues. V was cut by 7 bases and J by 10 bases, with 8 bases left in between. The DNA of the CDR3 is TGTGCCAGCACCACAGGGTCACCCCTCCACTTT. It translates to CASTTGSPLHF.

This chain uses TRBV12-3 or TRBV12-4 with TRBJ2-7, with TRBD2 matching over 11 bases. The CDR3 is 18 amino acids. Trimming removed 4 bases from V and 2 bases from J; junction bases left unmatched: 13. This CDR3 reads CASSSVAGGPSRPYEQYF. The CDR3 DNA reads TGTGCCAGCAGTTCTGTAGCGGGAGGGCCTTCCCGTCCCTACGAGCAGTACTTC.

The rearrangement joins TRBV5-4 to TRBJ2-2; D possibly matches TRBD1 or TRBD2 (5 bases each). The germline CDR1 and CDR2 sequences are SGHNT and YYREEE (reference sequence). The CDR3 covers 15 residues. Trimming stripped 0 bases from V and 5 bases from J, with 11 bases between. The CDR3 DNA sequence: TGTGCCAGCAGCTTGGTGGGGGAAGGAACCGGGGAGCTGTTTTTT. This translates into CASSLVGEGTGELFF.

There are a few counts of this clonotype. The chain has TRBV12-3 or TRBV12-4 and TRBJ1-2; D gene unclear. The CDR3 runs to 12 residues. Trimming took off 6 bases at V and 7 bases at J, with 12 bases between the two ends. CDR3 sequence: CASRSRPGGYTF. In DNA, the CDR3 is TGTGCCAGCAGATCCCGGCCGGGTGGCTACACCTTC.

This clonotype turned up a few times. V is TRBV24-1 and J is TRBJ1-2, with unresolved D. V was shortened by 3 bases and J by 1 base, with 17 bases between the two germline ends. CDR1 is KGHDR, CDR2 SFDVKD, per germline. This CDR3 is 17 amino acids long. CDR3 sequence reads: CATSDPFDGVDNYGYTF. In nucleotides, the CDR3 is TGTGCCACCAGTGATCCGTTTGACGGGGTCGATAACTATGGCTACACCTTC.

This clonotype appeared many times. This chain joins TRBV7-8 and TRBJ2-7; 7 positions match TRBD2. The CDR3 totals 13 residues. Germline CDR1 and CDR2: SGHVS and FQNEAQ. Trimming removed 5 bases from V and 2 bases from J; junction bases left unmatched: 3. The CDR3 sequence is CASSQAGPYEQYF. The CDR3 coding sequence is TGTGCCAGCAGCCAAGCGGGGCCCTACGAGCAGTACTTC.

This clonotype has at least ten counts. The junction and the germline gene differ at one end; a read error may be behind it. The chain employs TRBV18 and TRBJ1-1; D gene unclear. CDR1 KGHSH and CDR2 LQKENI come from the germline V gene. The CDR3 covers 14 residues. CDR3 nucleotide sequence: TGCGCCAGCAGCCCCACGGGAGGGAACACTGAAGCTTTCTTT. This gives the protein CASSPTGGNTEAFF. The complete variable domain, with remaining parts taken from reference TRBV18 and TRBJ1-1, reads NAGVMQNPRHLVRRRGQEARLRCSPMKGHSHVYWYRQLPEEGLKFMVYLQKENIIDESGMPKERFSAEFPKEGPSILRIQQVVRGDSAAYFCASSPTGGNTEAFFGQGTRLTVV.

This clonotype turned up a few times. The V gene is TRBV5-5, the J gene TRBJ2-1; D may match TRBD1 or TRBD2 (6 bases each). Per germline, CDR1 SGHKS and CDR2 YYEKEE (reference sequence). This CDR3 is 14 amino acids long. V was cut by 4 bases and J by 6 bases, with 14 bases left in between. The CDR3 sequence is CASSPFRGGNEQFF. The DNA for the CDR3 is TGTGCCAGCAGCCCGTTCAGGGGAGGCAATGAGCAGTTCTTC.

This clonotype was seen more than once but under ten times. The CDR3 protein is CASSLESGGGYEQYF. CDR3 DNA sequence: TGTGCCAGCAGCTTAGAGTCAGGGGGCGGCTACGAGCAGTACTTC. The genes are TRBV7-8 and TRBJ2-7; 8 nucleotides align to TRBD1. The CDR3 loop spans 15 amino acids. Trimming removed 1 base from V and 3 bases from J; junction bases left unmatched: 5. Germline V gene sequence: CDR1 SGHVS, CDR2 FQNEAQ.

The V gene is TRBV20-1, the J gene TRBJ1-2; D is undetermined. Germline values: CDR1 DFQATT, CDR2 SNEGSKA (reference sequence). V lost 0 bases and J 0 bases, leaving 8 bases between the germline ends. The CDR3 runs 14 residues. The CDR3 is CSARDPAANYGYTF. CDR3 DNA: TGCAGTGCTAGAGATCCAGCAGCTAACTATGGCTACACCTTC.

The genes are TRBV18 and TRBJ2-1; 8 bases agree with TRBD2. V shed 5 bases, J shed 5 bases, and the junction held 8 bases outside the gene matches. CDR1 is KGHSH, CDR2 LQKENI, per germline. The CDR3 contains 15 residues. The DNA of the CDR3 is TGTGCCAGCTCAACCCCTAGCGGGTGGGACAATGAGCAGTTCTTC. As protein: CASSTPSGWDNEQFF.

There are a few counts of this clonotype. This sequence joins TRBV5-6 and TRBJ2-1; 8 nucleotides line up with TRBD2. CDR1 is SGHDT and CDR2 is YYEEEE in the germline V gene. The CDR3 consists of 15 residues. J lost 4 bases, V lost 3 bases, and 6 bases had no gene match. The CDR3 loop reads CASSSWGTRYNEQFF. The CDR3 region has the DNA TGTGCCAGCAGCTCCTGGGGGACTAGATACAATGAGCAGTTCTTC. The entire variable domain, with the rest obtained from reference TRBV5-6 and TRBJ2-1, is as follows: DAGVTQSPTHLIKTRGQQVTLRCSPKSGHDTVSWYQQALGQGPQFIFQYYEEEERQRGNFPDRFSGHQFPNYSSELNVNALLLGDSALYLCASSSWGTRYNEQFFGPGTRLTVL.

The rearrangement uses TRBV12-3 or TRBV12-4 and TRBJ2-2, with D uncertain. Trimming stripped 9 bases from V and 0 bases from J, with 8 bases between. The CDR3 spans 13 residues. CDR3 residues: CASKISNTGELFF. In DNA, the CDR3 is TGTGCCAGTAAGATATCGAACACCGGGGAGCTGTTTTTT.